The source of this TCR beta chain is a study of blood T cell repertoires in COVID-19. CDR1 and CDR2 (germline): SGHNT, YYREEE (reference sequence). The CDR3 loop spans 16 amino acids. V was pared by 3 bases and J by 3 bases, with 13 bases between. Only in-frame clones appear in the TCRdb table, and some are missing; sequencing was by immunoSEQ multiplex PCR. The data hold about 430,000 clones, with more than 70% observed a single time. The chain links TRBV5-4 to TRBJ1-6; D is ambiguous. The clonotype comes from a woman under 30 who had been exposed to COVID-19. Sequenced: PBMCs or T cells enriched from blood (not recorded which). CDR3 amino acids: CASSSGSGYYNSPLHF. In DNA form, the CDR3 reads TGTGCCAGCAGCTCGGGGAGCGGTTACTATAATTCACCCCTCCACTTT.